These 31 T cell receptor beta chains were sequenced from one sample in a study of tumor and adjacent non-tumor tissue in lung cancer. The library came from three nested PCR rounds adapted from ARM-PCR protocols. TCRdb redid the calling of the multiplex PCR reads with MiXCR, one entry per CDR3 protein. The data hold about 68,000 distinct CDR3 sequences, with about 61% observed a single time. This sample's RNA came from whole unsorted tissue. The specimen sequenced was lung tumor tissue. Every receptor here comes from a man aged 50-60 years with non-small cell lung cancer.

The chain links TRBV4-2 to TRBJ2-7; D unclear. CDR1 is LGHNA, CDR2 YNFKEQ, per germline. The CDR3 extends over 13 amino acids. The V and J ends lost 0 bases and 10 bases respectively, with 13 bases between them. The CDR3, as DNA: TGTGCCAGCAGCCAAGAGCCCGGCTTCGATCAGTACTTC. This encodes CASSQEPGFDQYF.

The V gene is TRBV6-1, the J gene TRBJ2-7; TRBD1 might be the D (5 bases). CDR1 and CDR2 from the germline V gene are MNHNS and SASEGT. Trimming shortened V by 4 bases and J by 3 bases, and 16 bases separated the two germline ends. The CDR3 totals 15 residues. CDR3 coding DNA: TGTGCCAGCAGTGCAGGGCTAGTGGCTTACTACGAGCAGTACTTC. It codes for CASSAGLVAYYEQYF.

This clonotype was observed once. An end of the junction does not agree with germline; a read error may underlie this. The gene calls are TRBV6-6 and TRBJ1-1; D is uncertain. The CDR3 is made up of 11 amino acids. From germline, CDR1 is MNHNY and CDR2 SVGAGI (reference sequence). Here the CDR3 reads CTSSLNTEAFF. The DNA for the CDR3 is TGTACCAGCAGCTTGAACACTGAAGCTTTCTTT.

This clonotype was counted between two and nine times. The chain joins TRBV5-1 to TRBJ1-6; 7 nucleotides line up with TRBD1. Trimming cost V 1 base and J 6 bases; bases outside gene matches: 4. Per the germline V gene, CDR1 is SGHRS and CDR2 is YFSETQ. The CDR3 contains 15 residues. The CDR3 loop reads CASSLSGQPNSPLHF. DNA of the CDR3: TGCGCCAGCAGCTTGTCGGGACAGCCTAATTCACCCCTCCACTTT.

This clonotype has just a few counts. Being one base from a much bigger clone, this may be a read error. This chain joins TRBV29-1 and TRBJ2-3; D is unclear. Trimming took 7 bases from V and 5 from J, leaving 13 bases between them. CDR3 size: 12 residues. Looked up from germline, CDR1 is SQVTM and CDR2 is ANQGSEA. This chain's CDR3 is CSGSLLEDTQYF. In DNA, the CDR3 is TGCAGCGGCAGTCTATTGGAAGATACGCAGTATTTT.

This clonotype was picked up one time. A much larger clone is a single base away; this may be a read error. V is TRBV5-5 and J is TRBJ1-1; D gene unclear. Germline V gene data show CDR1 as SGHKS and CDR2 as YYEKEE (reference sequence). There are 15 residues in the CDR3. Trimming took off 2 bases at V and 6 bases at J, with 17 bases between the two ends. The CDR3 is CASSFWVGEESEAFF. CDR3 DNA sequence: TGTGCCAGCAGCTTTTGGGTCGGGGAGGAGTCTGAAGCTTTCTTT.

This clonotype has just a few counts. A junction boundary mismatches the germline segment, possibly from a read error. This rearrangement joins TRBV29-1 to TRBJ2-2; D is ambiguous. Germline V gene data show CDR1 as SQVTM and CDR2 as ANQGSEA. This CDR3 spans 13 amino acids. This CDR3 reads CRVSVTLTGELFF. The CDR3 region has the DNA TGCCGCGTCTCCGTGACCCTCACCGGGGAGCTGTTTTTT.

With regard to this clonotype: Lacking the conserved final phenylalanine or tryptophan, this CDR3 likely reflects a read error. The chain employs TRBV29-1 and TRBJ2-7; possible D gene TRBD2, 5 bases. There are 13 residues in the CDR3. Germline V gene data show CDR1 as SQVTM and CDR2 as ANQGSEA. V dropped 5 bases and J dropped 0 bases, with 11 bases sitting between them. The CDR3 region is CSVIARGSYEQYS. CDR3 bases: TGCAGCGTTATAGCCCGGGGCTCCTACGAGCAGTACTCA.

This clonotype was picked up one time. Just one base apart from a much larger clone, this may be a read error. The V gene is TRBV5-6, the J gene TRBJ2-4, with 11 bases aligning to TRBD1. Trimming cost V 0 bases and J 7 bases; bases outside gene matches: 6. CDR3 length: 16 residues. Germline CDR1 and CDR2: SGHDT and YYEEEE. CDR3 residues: CASSLGGTGGRNIQYF. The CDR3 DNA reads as TGTGCCAGCAGCTTGGGGGGGACAGGGGGTAGGAACATTCAGTACTTC.

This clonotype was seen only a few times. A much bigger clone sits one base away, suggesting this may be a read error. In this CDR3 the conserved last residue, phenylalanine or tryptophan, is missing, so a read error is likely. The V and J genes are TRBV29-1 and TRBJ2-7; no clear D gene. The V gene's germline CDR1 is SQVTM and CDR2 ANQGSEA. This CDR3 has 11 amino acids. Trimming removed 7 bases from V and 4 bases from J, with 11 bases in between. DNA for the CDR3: TGCAGCGCCCGGATGCATTACGAGCAGTACCTC. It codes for CSARMHYEQYL.

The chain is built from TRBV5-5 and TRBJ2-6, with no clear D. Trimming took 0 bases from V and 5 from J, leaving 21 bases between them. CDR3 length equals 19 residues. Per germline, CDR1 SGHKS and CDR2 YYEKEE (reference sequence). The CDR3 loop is CASSLDSSAVPSRANVLTF. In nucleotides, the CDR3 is TGTGCCAGCAGCTTGGACAGTAGTGCCGTCCCTTCGAGGGCCAACGTCCTGACTTTC.

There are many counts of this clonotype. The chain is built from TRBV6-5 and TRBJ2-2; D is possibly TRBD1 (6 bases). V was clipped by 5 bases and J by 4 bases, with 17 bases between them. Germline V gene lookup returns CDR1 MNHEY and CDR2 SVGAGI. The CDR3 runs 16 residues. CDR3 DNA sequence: TGTGCCAGCAGTCCCGCAGGGGCTGGGGCCACCGGGGAGCTGTTTTTT. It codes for CASSPAGAGATGELFF.

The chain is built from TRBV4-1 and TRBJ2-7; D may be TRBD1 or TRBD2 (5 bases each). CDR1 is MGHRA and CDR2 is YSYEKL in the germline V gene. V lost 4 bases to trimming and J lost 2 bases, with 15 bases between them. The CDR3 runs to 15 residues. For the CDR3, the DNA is TGCGCCAGCAGCCCGAGTGTGGGGGTGCCCTACGAGCAGTACTTC. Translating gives CASSPSVGVPYEQYF.

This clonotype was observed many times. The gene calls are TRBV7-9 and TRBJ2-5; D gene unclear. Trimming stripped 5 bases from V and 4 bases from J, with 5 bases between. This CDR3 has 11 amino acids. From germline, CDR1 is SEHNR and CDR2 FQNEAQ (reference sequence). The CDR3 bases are TGTGCCAGCAGCGACGGAGAGACCCAGTACTTC. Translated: CASSDGETQYF. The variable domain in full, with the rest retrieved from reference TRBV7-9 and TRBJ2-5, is DTGVSQNPRHKITKRGQNVTFRCDPISEHNRLYWYRQTLGQGPEFLTYFQNEAQLEKSRLLSDRFSAERPKGSFSTLEIQRTEQGDSAMYLCASSDGETQYFGPGTRLLVL.

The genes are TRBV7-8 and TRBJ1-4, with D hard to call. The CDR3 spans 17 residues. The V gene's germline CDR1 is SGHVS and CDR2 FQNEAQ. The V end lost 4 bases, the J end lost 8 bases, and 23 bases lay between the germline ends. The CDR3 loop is CASSSAPGTRAGEKLFF. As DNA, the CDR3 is TGTGCCAGCAGCTCAGCGCCTGGCACGAGGGCTGGGGAAAAACTGTTTTTT.

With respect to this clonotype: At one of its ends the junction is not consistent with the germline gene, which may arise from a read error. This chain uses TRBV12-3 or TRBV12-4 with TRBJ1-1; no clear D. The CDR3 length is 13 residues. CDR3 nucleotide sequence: TGTGCAAGCAGTTTGGGGTTGAACACTGAAGCTATCTTT. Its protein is CASSLGLNTEAIF.

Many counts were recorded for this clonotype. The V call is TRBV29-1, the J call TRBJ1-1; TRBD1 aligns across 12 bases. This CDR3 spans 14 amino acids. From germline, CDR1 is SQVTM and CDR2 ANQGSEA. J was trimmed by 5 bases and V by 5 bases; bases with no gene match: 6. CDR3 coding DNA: TGCAGCGTTCGGGACAGGGGGCGTCAAACTGAAGCTTTCTTT. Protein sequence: CSVRDRGRQTEAFF.

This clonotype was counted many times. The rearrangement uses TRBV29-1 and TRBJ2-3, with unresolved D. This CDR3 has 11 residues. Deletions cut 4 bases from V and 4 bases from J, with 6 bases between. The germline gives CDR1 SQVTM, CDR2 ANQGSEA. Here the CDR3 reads CSVAPPDTQYF. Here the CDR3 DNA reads TGCAGCGTTGCTCCCCCAGATACGCAGTATTTT.

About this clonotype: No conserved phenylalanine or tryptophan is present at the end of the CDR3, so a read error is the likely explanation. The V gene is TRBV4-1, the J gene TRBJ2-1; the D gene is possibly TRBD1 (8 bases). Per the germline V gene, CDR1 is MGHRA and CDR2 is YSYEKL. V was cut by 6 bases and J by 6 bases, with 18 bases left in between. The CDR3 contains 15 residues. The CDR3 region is CASSPNRGGANEQFS. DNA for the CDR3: TGCGCCAGCAGTCCAAACAGGGGGGGGGCCAATGAGCAGTTCTCC.

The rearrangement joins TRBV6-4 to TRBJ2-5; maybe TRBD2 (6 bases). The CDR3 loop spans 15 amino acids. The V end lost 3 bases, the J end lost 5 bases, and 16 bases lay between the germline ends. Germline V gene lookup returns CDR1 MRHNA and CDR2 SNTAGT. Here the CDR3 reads CASSERSGGVETQYF. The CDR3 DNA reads TGTGCCAGCAGTGAGAGGAGCGGAGGGGTGGAGACCCAGTACTTC.

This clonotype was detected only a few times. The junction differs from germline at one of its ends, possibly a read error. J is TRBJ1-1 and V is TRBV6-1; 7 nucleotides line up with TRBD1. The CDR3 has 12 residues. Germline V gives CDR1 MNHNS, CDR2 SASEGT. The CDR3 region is CASIADRLEAFF. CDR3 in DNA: TGTGCCAGCATCGCGGACAGGCTTGAAGCCTTCTTT.

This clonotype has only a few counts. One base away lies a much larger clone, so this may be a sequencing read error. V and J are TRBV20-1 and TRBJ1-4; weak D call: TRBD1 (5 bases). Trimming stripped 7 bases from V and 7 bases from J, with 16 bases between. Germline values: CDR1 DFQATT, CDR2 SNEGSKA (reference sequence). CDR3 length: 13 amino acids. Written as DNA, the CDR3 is TGCAGTGTTGGGGAGGGGCTGGGTGAAAAACTGTTTTTT. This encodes CSVGEGLGEKLFF.

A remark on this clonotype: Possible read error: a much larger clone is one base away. The CDR3 here is CASNEQTGRRTGNTIYF. As DNA, the CDR3 is TGTGCCAGCAATGAACAAACTGGACGGAGAACTGGAAACACCATATATTTT. This sequence joins TRBV28 and TRBJ1-3; D remains unclear. In germline, CDR1 is MDHEN, CDR2 SYDVKM. The CDR3 has 17 residues. The germline V and J ends were trimmed by 7 bases and 2 bases, with 21 bases remaining between them.

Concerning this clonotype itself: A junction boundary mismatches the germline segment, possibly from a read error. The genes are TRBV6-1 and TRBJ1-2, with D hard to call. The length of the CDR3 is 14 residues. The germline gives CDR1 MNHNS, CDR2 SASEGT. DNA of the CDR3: TGTGCCAGCAGGGAAGTATTGACTGGGATCTGCTACACCTTC. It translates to CASREVLTGICYTF.

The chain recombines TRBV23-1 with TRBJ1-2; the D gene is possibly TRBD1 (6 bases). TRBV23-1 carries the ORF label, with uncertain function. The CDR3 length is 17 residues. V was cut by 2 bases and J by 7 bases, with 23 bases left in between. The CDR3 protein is CASSQAPGAGDIIGYTF. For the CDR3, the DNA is TGCGCCAGCAGTCAAGCACCTGGGGCAGGGGACATAATTGGCTACACCTTC.

The CDR3 DNA follows: TGTGCCAGCAGCTTAGAAAAGACAGGCAATGAGCAGTTCTTC. It yields the protein CASSLEKTGNEQFF. This chain connects TRBV11-1 to TRBJ2-1, with a tentative D call TRBD1 (6 bases). Trimming took 1 base from V and 6 from J, leaving 10 bases between them. Germline CDR1 is SGHAT and CDR2 is FQDESV (reference sequence). The CDR3 contains 14 residues.

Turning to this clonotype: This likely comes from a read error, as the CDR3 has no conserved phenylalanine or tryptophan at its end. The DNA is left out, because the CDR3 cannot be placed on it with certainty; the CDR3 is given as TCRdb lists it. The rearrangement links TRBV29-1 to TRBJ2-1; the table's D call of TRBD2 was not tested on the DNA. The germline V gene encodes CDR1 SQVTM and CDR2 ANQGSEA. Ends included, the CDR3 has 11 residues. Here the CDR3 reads CSVGLAGGQLS.

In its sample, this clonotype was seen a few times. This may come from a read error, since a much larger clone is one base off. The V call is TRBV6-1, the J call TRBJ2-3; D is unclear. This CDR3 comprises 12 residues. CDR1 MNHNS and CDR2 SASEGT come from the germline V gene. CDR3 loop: CANSERRDTQYF. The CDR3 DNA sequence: TGTGCCAACAGTGAAAGAAGAGATACGCAGTATTTT.

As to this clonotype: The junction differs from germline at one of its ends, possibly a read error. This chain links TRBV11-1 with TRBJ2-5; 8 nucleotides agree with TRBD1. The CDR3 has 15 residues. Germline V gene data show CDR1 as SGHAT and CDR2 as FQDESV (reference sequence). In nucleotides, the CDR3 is TGTACCAGCAGCATAGGGGCAGGGGGCATGGAGACCCAGTACTTC. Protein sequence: CTSSIGAGGMETQYF.

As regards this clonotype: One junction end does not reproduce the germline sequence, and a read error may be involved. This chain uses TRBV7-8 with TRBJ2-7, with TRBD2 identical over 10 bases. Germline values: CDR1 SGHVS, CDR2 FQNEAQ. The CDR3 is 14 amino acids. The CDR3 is CTSSLAGGSYEQYF. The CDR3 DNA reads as TGTACCAGCAGCTTAGCGGGGGGCTCCTACGAGCAGTACTTC. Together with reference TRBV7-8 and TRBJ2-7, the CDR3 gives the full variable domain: GAGVSQSPRYKVAKRGQDVALRCDPISGHVSLFWYQQALGQGPEFLTYFQNEAQLDKSGLPSDRFFAERPEGSVSTLKIQRTQQEDSAVYLCTSSLAGGSYEQYFGPGTRLTVT.

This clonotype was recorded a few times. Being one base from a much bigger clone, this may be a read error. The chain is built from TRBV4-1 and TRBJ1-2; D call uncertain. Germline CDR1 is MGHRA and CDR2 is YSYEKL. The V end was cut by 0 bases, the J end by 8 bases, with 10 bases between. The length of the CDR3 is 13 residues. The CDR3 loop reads CASSQEGNSGYTF. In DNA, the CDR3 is TGCGCCAGCAGCCAAGAGGGAAACTCCGGCTACACCTTC.